This T cell receptor (beta chain) originates from a study of T cells after yellow fever vaccination. TCRdb reprocessed the 5' RACE reads via MiXCR and lists one record per CDR3 protein. The sample records 300,000 or so distinct CDR3 sequences, around 8.1% being singletons. This clonotype was detected a few times. In germline, CDR1 is MNHEY, CDR2 SVGAGI. V shed 0 bases and J 4 bases; nucleotides not matched to a gene: 4. This CDR3 contains 15 residues. The sequence derives from a man between 18 and 29 years old who received the YFV17D yellow fever vaccine. The source was PBMCs, collected around 45 days after the first yellow fever vaccination. The V gene is TRBV6-5, the J gene TRBJ2-3; TRBD1 matches at 7 bases. CDR3 in DNA: TGTGCCAGCAGTTACTCCCAGGGGGTGGCAGATACGCAGTATTTT. Its translation is CASSYSQGVADTQYF.